This T cell receptor (beta chain) was observed in a study of response to subunit inactivated influenza vaccine (dated by TCRdb to 2017 to 2018). In terms of the full investigation: The study used deep quantitative T cell receptor repertoire profiling to track responses to a trivalent subunit inactivated influenza vaccine.

Including the terminal cysteine and phenylalanine, the CDR3 comprises 16 residues. Just the 48-base CDR3 DNA is kept, in frame starting at base 1. The germline ends are 20 bases apart after V is trimmed by 4 bases and J by 5 bases. This clonotype was seen a few times. No antigen is known for it. No base quality information exists; no much larger clone differs at one position. Receptor amplification or capture employed RT-PCR. Sequenced using an Illumina HiSeq 2500. In-frame beta chains were kept once TCRdb had trimmed the public reads at Q25 with fastp and called clones with MiXCR. Identical CDR3 proteins give one entry, which carries the most common genes and DNA. The sample table contains 700,000 to 900,000 distinct CDR3 sequences; only one count was recorded for around 21% of them. Clones ranked in the top ten supply 9.5% to 13% of the sample. The paper's findings and limits, for the study overall: The authors proposed that each seasonal influenza vaccination may bring in only a limited number of new T cells.

The sample was PBMCs from blood, taken more than 4 days after vaccination. The receptor's source is a man in his forties or fifties who received an inactivated influenza vaccine. Donor details come from another sample of the same person, matched by shared clones. The receptor chain draws on TRBV12-3 or TRBV12-4 and TRBJ2-5; a tentative D match to TRBD2 spans 5 bases. The sequence in DNA is TGTGCCAGCAGTTGGGCGTCGCGGAGGCCGGGGGAGACCCAGTACTTC. Its translation is CASSWASRRPGETQYF.